The clone carrying this T cell receptor beta chain was recorded at least ten times. Antigen: not known. These data belong to a study of HIV-infected patients and healthy controls. General study results and limits: HLA types of the donors remained undetermined.

V gave up 4 bases and J gave up 8 bases, with 14 bases separating them. This CDR3 has 12 amino acids. Germline V gene data show CDR1 as GTSNPN and CDR2 as SVGIG (reference sequence). About 500 ng RNA was reverse transcribed with alpha and beta constant-region primers. Alpha and beta chain libraries were made separately by chain-specific third strand synthesis with multiplexing indices. One primer pair amplified all rearrangements per chain; each cDNA got molecular barcodes. A 5' RACE adapter with a random hexamer and the SP2 primer site was joined to cDNA. A single record per CDR3 protein comes from TCRdb applying MiXCR to the 5' RACE reads. This sample carries more than 15,000 distinct CDR3 sequences, 9.5% to 15% of them seen once, and the ten largest clones take around 10%. The repertoire came from unfractionated whole blood and reflected all unsorted peripheral T cells.

The TCR was taken from an adult in good health. The rearrangement uses TRBV30 and TRBJ1-2; D might be TRBD1 (5 bases). Specimen: blood. The CDR3: CAWIVGLGGYTF. The DNA of the CDR3 is TGTGCCTGGATTGTGGGGCTCGGGGGCTACACCTTC.